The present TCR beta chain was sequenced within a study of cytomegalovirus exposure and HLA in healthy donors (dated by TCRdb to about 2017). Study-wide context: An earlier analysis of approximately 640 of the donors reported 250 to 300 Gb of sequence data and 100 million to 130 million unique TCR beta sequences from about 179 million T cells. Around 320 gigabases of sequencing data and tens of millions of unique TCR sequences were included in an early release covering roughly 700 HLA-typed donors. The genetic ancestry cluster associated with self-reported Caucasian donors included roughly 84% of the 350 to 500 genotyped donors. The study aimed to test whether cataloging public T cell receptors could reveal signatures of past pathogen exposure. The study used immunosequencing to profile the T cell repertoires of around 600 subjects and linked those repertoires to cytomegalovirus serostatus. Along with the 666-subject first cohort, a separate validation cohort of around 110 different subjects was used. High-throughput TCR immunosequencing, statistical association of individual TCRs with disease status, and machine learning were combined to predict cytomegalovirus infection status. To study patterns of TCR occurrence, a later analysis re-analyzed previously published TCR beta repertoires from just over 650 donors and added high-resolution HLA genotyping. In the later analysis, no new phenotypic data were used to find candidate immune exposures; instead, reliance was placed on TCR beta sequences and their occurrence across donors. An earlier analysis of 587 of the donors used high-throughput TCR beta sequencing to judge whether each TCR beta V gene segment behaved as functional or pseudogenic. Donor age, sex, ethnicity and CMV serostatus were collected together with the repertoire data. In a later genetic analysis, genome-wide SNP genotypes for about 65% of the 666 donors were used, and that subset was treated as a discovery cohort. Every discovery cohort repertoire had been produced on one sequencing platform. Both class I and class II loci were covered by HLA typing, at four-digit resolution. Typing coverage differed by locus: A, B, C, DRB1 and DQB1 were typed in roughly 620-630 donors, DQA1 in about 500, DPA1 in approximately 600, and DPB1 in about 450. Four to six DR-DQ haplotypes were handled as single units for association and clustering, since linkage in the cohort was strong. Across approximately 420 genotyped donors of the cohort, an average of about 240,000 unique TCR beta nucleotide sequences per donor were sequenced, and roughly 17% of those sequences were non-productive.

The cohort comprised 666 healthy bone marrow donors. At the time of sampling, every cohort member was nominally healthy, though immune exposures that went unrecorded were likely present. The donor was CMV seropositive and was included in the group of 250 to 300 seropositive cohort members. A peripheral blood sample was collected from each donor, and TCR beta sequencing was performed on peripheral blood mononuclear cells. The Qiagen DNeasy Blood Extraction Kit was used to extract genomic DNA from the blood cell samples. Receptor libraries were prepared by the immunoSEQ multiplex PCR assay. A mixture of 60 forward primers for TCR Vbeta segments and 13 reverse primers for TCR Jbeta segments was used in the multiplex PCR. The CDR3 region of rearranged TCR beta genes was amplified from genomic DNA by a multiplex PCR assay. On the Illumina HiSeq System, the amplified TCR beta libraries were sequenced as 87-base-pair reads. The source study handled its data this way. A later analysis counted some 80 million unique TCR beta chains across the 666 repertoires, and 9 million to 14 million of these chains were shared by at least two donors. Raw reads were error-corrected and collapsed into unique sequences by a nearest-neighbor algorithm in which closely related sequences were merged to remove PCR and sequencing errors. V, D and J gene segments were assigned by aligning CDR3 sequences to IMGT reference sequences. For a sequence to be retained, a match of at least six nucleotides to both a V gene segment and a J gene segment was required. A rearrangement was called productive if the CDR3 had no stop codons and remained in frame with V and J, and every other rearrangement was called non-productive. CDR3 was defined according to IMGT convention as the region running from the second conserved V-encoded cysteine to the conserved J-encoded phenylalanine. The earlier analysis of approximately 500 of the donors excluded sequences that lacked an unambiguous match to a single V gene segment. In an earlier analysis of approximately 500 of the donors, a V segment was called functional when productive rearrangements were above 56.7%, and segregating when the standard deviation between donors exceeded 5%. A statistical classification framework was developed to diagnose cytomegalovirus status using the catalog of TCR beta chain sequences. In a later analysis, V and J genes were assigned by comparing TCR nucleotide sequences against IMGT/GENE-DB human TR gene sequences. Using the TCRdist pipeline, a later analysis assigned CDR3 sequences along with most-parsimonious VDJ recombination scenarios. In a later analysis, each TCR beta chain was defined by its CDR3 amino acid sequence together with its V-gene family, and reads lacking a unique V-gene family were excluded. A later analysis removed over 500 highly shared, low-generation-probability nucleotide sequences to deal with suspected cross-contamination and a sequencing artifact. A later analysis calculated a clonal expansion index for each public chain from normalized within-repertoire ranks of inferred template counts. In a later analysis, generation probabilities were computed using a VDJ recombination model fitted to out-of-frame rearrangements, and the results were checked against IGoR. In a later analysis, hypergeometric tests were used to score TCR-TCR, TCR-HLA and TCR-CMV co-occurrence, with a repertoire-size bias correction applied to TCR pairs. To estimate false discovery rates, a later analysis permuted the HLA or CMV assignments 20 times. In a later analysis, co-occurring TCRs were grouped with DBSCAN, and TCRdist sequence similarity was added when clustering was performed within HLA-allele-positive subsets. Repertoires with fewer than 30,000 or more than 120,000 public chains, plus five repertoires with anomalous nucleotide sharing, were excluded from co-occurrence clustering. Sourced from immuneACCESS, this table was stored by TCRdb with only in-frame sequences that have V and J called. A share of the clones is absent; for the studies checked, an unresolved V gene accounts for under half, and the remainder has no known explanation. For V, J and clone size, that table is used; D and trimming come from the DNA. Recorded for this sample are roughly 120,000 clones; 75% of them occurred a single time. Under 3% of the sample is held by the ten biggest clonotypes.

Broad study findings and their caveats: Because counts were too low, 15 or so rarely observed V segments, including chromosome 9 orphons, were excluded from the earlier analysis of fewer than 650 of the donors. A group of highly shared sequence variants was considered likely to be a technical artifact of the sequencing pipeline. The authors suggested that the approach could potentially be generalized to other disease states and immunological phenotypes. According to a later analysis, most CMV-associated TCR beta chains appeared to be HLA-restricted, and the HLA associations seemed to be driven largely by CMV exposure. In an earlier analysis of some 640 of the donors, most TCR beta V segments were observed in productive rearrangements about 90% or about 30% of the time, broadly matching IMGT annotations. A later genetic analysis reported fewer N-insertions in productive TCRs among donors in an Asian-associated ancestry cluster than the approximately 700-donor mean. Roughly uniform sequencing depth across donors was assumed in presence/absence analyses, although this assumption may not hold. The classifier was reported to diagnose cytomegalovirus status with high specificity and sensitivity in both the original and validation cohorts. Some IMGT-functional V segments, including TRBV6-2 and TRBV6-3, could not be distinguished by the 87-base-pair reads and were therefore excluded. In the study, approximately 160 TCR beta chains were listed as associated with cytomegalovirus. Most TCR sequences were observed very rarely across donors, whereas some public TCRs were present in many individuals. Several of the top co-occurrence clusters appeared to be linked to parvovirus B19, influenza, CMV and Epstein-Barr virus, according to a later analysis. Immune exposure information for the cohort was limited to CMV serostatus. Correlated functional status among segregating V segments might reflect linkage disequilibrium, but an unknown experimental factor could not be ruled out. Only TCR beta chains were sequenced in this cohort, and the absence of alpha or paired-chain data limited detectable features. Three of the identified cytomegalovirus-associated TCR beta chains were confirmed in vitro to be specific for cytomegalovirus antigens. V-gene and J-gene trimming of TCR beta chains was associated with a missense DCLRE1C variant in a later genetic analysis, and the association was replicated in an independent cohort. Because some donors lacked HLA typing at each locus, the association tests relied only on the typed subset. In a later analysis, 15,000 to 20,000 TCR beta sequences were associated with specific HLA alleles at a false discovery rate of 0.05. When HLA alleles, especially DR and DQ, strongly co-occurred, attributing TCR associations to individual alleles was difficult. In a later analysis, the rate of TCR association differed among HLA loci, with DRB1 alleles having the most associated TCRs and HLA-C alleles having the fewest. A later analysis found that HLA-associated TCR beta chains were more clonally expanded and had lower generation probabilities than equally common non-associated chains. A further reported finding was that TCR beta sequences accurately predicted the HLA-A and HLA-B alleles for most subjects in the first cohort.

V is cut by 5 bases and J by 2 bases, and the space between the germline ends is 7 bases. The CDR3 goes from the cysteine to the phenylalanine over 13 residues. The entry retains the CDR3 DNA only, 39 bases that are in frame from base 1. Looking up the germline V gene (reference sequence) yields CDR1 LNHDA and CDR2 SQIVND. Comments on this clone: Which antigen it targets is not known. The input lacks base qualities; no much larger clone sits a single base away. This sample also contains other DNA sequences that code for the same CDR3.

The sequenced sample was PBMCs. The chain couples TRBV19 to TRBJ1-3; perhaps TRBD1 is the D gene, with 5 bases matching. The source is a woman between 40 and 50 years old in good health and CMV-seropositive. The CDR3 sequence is CASSRGAGNTIYF. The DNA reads TGTGCCAGTAGTCGGGGGGCTGGAAACACCATATATTTT.